The subject of this entry is one TCR beta chain. Its target antigen remains unknown. No base-level quality is on record; no much larger clone is a single base apart. Whole blood was collected in K2EDTA tubes by collaborating institutions according to the institutions' own protocols. For TCRbeta analysis, collaborators shipped samples in one of three forms: frozen whole blood, isolated PBMCs, or DNA extracted from either of those sample types. This entry belongs to a study of blood T cell repertoires in COVID-19 (dated by TCRdb to 2018 to 2020). Regarding the study in general: Collaborator samples came from the United States, Italy and Spain and covered acute and convalescent phases of COVID-19. The sample metadata nearly always contained a de-identified subject ID, COVID-19 status, age in years and sex. The prospective study material was composed of cDNA or gDNA derived from T cells, B-cell-depleted T cells, or PBMCs. The repertoires were released in a freely available public database intended as a resource for research on the immune response to SARS-CoV-2. The samples were drawn from two sources: the first 160 participants of the ongoing ImmuneRACE study, and 1,000 to 1,500 subjects contributed by 6 global collaborators. Where available, HLA class I and class II types were taken from metadata supplied by the sample provider and were not determined by assay-based typing. Subjects who had been exposed to COVID-19, were actively infected with it, or had recovered from it provided the deeply sampled blood TCRbeta repertoires that made up the dataset.

TCRbeta CDR3 regions were amplified from genomic DNA by means of the immunoSEQ Assay, a bias-controlled multiplex PCR. As for how the authors treated the data: Within the assay, amplification of reference gene primers was used to estimate how many nucleated cells each sample contained. To quantify the absolute abundance of each unique TCRbeta CDR3 rearrangement, sequence reads were collapsed and filtered. Productive Simpson clonality was computed per sample as the square root of Simpson's diversity index over productive rearrangements. As stored in TCRdb, this immuneACCESS dataset retains in-frame rearrangements with V and J assigned. A fraction of the clones does not appear; measured against another copy, unresolved V genes explain less than half of the discrepancy, and the remainder lacks a known reason. D and trimming come from the DNA, and the V and J calls and clone size come from that table. This sample has 35,000 or so clones in its table, and more than 80% of those were observed once. About 42% of the sample goes to the ten largest clones.

The paper as a whole reports these results and caveats: The quantity of clinical and demographic metadata differed by source and by participant and was supplied without curation.

From cysteine to phenylalanine, the CDR3 is 11 amino acids long. The CDR3 DNA has 33 bases and is translated from base 1. V and J are truncated by 0 bases and 8 bases respectively, leaving an intervening sequence of 4 bases. For CDR1 and CDR2, the germline V gene lists KGHDR and SFDVKD. Sequencing used peripheral blood. The chain couples TRBV24-1 to TRBJ2-7, with no reliable assignment of the D segment. The TCR sequence derives from a human donor in a cohort sampled during active or convalescent COVID-19. The donor label of this sample is uncertain. For the CDR3, the sequence is CATSDLTQQYF. The base sequence is TGTGCCACCAGTGATTTGACACAGCAGTACTTC.